This T cell receptor (beta chain) was documented in a study of post-analysis software for immune sequencing data. Points from the study as a whole: Those samples that were prepared in the same batch co-clustered strongly by F measure. Patients used about 5 TRBV segments, including TRBV5-6, TRBV5-1 and TRBV20-1, more often than controls.

A note on this clonotype: What it binds is unknown.

The CDR3 runs 12 residues. Looked up from germline, CDR1 is DFQATT and CDR2 is SNEGSKA (reference sequence). Trimming removed 5 bases from V and 0 bases from J, with 8 bases in between. The authors incorporated unique molecular identifiers into the TCR beta cDNA libraries. Each CDR3 protein gets one entry after TCRdb re-called the PCR reads with MiXCR. The sample lists hundreds of thousands of distinct CDR3 sequences; approximately 60% were seen once. The sample consisted of blood. The J gene is TRBJ2-7, the V gene TRBV20-1; D is uncertain. This TCR came from a girl aged 2 to 9 with multiple sclerosis. The CDR3 reads CSAAKPSYEQYF. In DNA, the CDR3 is TGCAGTGCTGCCAAGCCCTCCTACGAGCAGTACTTC.